A selection of T cell receptor beta chains follows, all from one sample in a study of blood T cell repertoires in COVID-19. Sequencing used immunoSEQ multiplex PCR; TCRdb keeps in-frame clones, though not all of them. The sample consists of 350,000 or so clones, more than 70% of them appearing once. The sample consisted of PBMCs or T cells enriched from blood (not recorded which). The source is a woman aged 25 to 39 who had been exposed to COVID-19. CDR3s include the opening cysteine and the closing phenylalanine or tryptophan. A D gene is named only where the DNA matches it firmly. Not every row has a clone size; where given, it reads once, few, many or a size class.

j_call d_call v_call clone_size cdr3_aa cdr3_nt
TRBJ1-1 NA TRBV6-5 NA CASINEWTEAFF TGTGCCAGCATTAACGAGTGGACTGAAGCTTTCTTT
TRBJ2-7 NA TRBV28 NA CASSLSRGKAYEQYF TGTGCCAGCAGTTTATCGCGAGGTAAAGCCTACGAGCAGTACTTC
TRBJ1-5 TRBD1 TRBV28 NA CASKGFGTGAIVGNQPQHF TGTGCCAGCAAAGGCTTCGGGACAGGGGCAATAGTCGGCAATCAGCCCCAGCATTTT
TRBJ2-1 NA TRBV20-1 NA CSASRGYNEQFF TGCAGTGCTAGTCGGGGTTACAATGAGCAGTTCTTC
TRBJ1-1 TRBD1 TRBV28 few CASRGTGSDPREAFF TGTGCCAGCAGAGGGACAGGTTCCGACCCCCGTGAAGCTTTCTTT
TRBJ2-1 NA TRBV18 NA CASSPTGLGYNEQFF TGTGCCAGCTCACCCACAGGGTTAGGGTACAATGAGCAGTTCTTC
TRBJ1-4 TRBD1 TRBV18 NA CASSPTGVANEKLFF TGTGCCAGCTCACCTACAGGGGTGGCTAATGAAAAACTGTTTTTT
TRBJ2-1 NA TRBV10-3 NA CAISDGGGVSYNEQFF TGTGCCATCAGTGATGGGGGCGGAGTTAGCTACAATGAGCAGTTCTTC
TRBJ2-7 NA TRBV6-5 NA CASSYRRVSYEQYF TGTGCCAGCAGTTACCGGAGGGTATCCTACGAGCAGTACTTC
TRBJ2-1 NA TRBV27 NA CASSLGLGGGEQFF TGTGCCAGCAGTTTAGGGTTGGGAGGAGGTGAGCAGTTCTTC
TRBJ2-7 TRBD2 TRBV18 NA CASSPVISGLGLHEQYF TGTGCCAGCTCACCAGTGATCTCGGGACTAGGTCTGCACGAGCAGTACTTC
TRBJ2-1 TRBD2 TRBV13 NA CASSSLDLLADSYNEQFF TGTGCCAGCAGCTCCCTAGATCTACTAGCGGACTCCTACAATGAGCAGTTCTTC
TRBJ2-5 TRBD2 TRBV7-3 NA CASSPGSGVQETQYF TGTGCCAGCAGCCCAGGCAGCGGGGTACAAGAGACCCAGTACTTC
TRBJ2-2 TRBD2 TRBV5-1 once CASRRGANTGELFF TGCGCCAGCAGGCGGGGGGCGAACACCGGGGAGCTGTTTTTT
TRBJ1-6 NA TRBV7-8 NA CASSLLGTGSSPLHF TGTGCCAGCAGCTTATTAGGTACAGGGTCCTCACCCCTCCACTTT
TRBJ1-1 TRBD1 TRBV7-3 NA CASSQYRGHTEAFF TGTGCCAGCAGCCAATACAGGGGGCACACTGAAGCTTTCTTT
TRBJ2-7 NA TRBV3-1/TRBV3-2 NA CASSQDGASYEQYF TGTGCCAGCAGCCAAGATGGGGCCTCCTACGAGCAGTACTTC
TRBJ2-3 TRBD2 TRBV29-1 NA CSAIGGRVFRDTQYF TGCAGCGCCATTGGGGGGAGGGTGTTCAGAGATACGCAGTATTTT
TRBJ2-1 NA TRBV9 NA CASSPNSHEQFF TGTGCCAGCAGCCCCAACAGCCATGAGCAGTTCTTC